This TCR beta chain was found in a study of CD4 and CD8 cells across lung adenocarcinoma regions. Losses at the gene ends were 4 bases for V and 1 base for J; bases not matched to a gene: 5. The CDR3 contains 15 residues. In germline, CDR1 is SGHVS, CDR2 FNYEAQ. TCRdb fed the PCR reads into MiXCR, producing one record per CDR3 protein. The sample yields around 25,000 distinct CDR3 sequences, roughly half seen once. Localized lung adenocarcinoma, a non-small cell lung cancer, affected the donors. Source material: CD4+ T cells from the center of a lung tumor. The clonotype was recovered from a male donor with lung adenocarcinoma. The CD4 and CD8 labels of this study may be unreliable. V gene TRBV7-6 combines with J gene TRBJ2-3; TRBD2 matches 7 bases. The CDR3 sequence: CASSSRLAGTDTQYF. The CDR3 bases are TGTGCCAGCAGCTCGCGACTAGCTGGCACAGATACGCAGTATTTT.